One and the same sample provided the 31 T cell receptor beta chains below, sequenced in a study of regulatory T cells in long-lasting Graves disease. Time point meaning: newly diagnosed GD, antithyroid drugs for less than 3 months. The TCR library used RNA extracted from PBMCs. According to the study, TCR beta libraries were built with iRepertoire HTBI primers and CDR3-region Arm-PCR. MiXCR, applied by TCRdb to the multiplex PCR reads, yields one record per CDR3 protein. Of more than 400,000 distinct CDR3 sequences listed, roughly 17% are singletons. These same data were also listed under a study on T cells in Graves' hyperthyroidism and ophthalmopathy.

The starting material was peripheral blood mononuclear cells (PBMCs), obtained at new diagnosis, from a patient treated with antithyroid drugs. The receptors come from a woman in her twenties or thirties with Graves disease.

This clonotype came up many times. The J gene is TRBJ2-1, the V gene TRBV12-3 or TRBV12-4; the D gene is possibly TRBD1 (6 bases). Trimming left V 1 base short and J 5 bases short, with 18 bases between. There are 17 residues in the CDR3. The CDR3 bases are TGTGCCAGCAGTTTAGGGGCGAGGCGGCAGGGGAACAATGAGCAGTTCTTC. It yields the protein CASSLGARRQGNNEQFF.

The table lists this clonotype with many counts. The chain couples TRBV24-1 to TRBJ2-1, with 8 bases aligning to TRBD2. The CDR3 extends over 16 amino acids. Germline V gene lookup returns CDR1 KGHDR and CDR2 SFDVKD. Trimming cost V 6 bases and J 4 bases; bases outside gene matches: 10. The CDR3 nucleotides read TGTGCCACCAGTAGCTTGAGCGGGAGTACTTACAATGAGCAGTTCTTC. Its protein is CATSSLSGSTYNEQFF.

To note about this clonotype: This may be a read error, as it is one base from a much larger clone. V gene TRBV3-1 combines with J gene TRBJ2-5; D remains ambiguous. CDR3 size: 12 residues. From germline, CDR1 is LGHDT and CDR2 YNNKEL (reference sequence). V was clipped by 2 bases and J by 11 bases, with 12 bases between them. The CDR3 region is CASSQSSHEQYF. In nucleotides, the CDR3 is TGTGCCAGCAGCCAATCCTCCCATGAGCAGTACTTC.

This clonotype was counted many times. The chain carries TRBV12-3 or TRBV12-4 and TRBJ1-1; D gene ambiguous. There are 12 residues in the CDR3. V shed 4 bases and J shed 8 bases, with 11 bases lying between them. The CDR3 protein is CASSSSSWEAFF. The CDR3 nucleotides read TGTGCCAGCAGTTCATCCAGTTGGGAAGCTTTCTTT.

This clonotype was observed a few times. The chain employs TRBV6-1 and TRBJ1-2, with D possibly being TRBD1 (6 bases). V was trimmed by 5 bases and J by 7 bases, leaving 20 bases between them. The CDR3 has 15 amino acids. Germline CDR1 and CDR2: MNHNS and SASEGT. This CDR3 reads CASSTWTVLTGGYTF. The CDR3, as DNA: TGTGCCAGCAGTACCTGGACAGTCTTGACGGGTGGCTACACCTTC.

This clonotype was detected ten times or more. The rearrangement joins TRBV7-2 to TRBJ1-5, with D maybe TRBD1 (5 bases). The V gene's germline CDR1 is SGHTA and CDR2 FQGNSA. The germline V and J ends were trimmed by 5 bases and 7 bases, with 18 bases remaining between them. The CDR3 is 15 residues long. The DNA for the CDR3 is TGTGCCAGCAGCCGGACGGGGGGTTTCGGACAGCCCCAGCATTTT. Translating it yields CASSRTGGFGQPQHF.

This chain uses TRBV10-3 with TRBJ2-3; 14 nucleotides line up with TRBD2. Germline CDR1 and CDR2: ENHRY and SYGVKD. The J segment lost 4 bases and the V segment lost 4 bases, leaving 4 bases of the junction unmatched. The CDR3 consists of 16 residues. As DNA, the CDR3 is TGTGCCATCAGTGGGACTAGCGGGAGGAGGGCAGATACGCAGTATTTT. The encoded protein is CAISGTSGRRADTQYF.

There are many counts of this clonotype. The J gene is TRBJ1-2, the V gene TRBV3-1; perhaps TRBD1 as D (6 bases). V lost 2 bases, J lost 6 bases, and 7 bases lay in between. This CDR3 is 12 amino acids long. Germline CDR1 LGHDT, CDR2 YNNKEL (reference sequence). For the CDR3, the DNA is TGTGCCAGCAGCCAAAACAGGGATGGCTACACCTTC. Its protein product is CASSQNRDGYTF. Based on the CDR3 plus reference TRBV3-1 and TRBJ1-2, the full variable domain is DTAVSQTPKYLVTQMGNDKSIKCEQNLGHDTMYWYKQDSKKFLKIMFSYNNKELIINETVPNRFSPKSPDKAHLNLHINSLELGDSAVYFCASSQNRDGYTFGSGTRLTVV.

This clonotype was recorded many times. The chain has TRBV20-1 and TRBJ1-1; 8 bases map to TRBD1. After removal of 6 bases from V and 1 base from J, the junction contained 4 bases not matched to a gene. This CDR3 has 13 amino acids. CDR1 and CDR2 (germline): DFQATT, SNEGSKA (reference sequence). CDR3 sequence reads: CSADGQGNTEAFF. DNA for the CDR3: TGCAGTGCGGACGGACAGGGGAACACTGAAGCTTTCTTT.

This clonotype occurred many times. The chain recombines TRBV18 with TRBJ2-7; 11 bases match TRBD2. Per germline, CDR1 KGHSH and CDR2 LQKENI. CDR3 length equals 16 residues. Unmatched junction bases numbered 7, after V lost 3 bases and J lost 3 bases. The CDR3: CASSPGLAGGHYEQYF. In nucleotides, the CDR3 is TGTGCCAGCTCACCGGGCCTAGCGGGAGGCCACTACGAGCAGTACTTC.

This clonotype was counted ten times or more. The V call is TRBV28, the J call TRBJ1-1; D gene ambiguous. Germline assignment: CDR1 MDHEN and CDR2 SYDVKM. The CDR3 is 14 amino acids. The ends were cut back, 3 bases at V and 6 bases at J, with 14 bases in the middle. CDR3 loop: CASSFTNREAEAFF. Here the CDR3 DNA reads TGTGCCAGCAGTTTTACCAACCGGGAGGCTGAAGCTTTCTTT.

This clonotype was found many times. The chain joins TRBV6-1 to TRBJ1-6, with D tentatively TRBD1 (5 bases). V was shortened by 6 bases and J by 14 bases, with 11 bases between the two germline ends. The V gene's germline CDR1 is MNHNS and CDR2 SASEGT. CDR3 length equals 11 residues. The CDR3 DNA reads as TGTGCCAGCAGCGACCGGGGGGCCCTCCACTTT. Protein sequence: CASSDRGALHF.

This chain joins TRBV15 and TRBJ1-5; D possibly corresponds to TRBD1 (5 bases). This CDR3 has 17 amino acids. With 3 bases removed from V and 0 bases from J, the gap between germline ends came to 15 bases. The germline CDR1 and CDR2 sequences are LNHNV and YYDKDF (reference sequence). The CDR3 protein is CATSRDTRDYSNQPQHF. The CDR3 DNA is TGTGCCACCAGCAGGGACACACGAGATTATAGCAATCAGCCCCAGCATTTT.

The V call is TRBV15, the J call TRBJ2-5; D may correspond to TRBD1 or TRBD2 (5 bases each). The J call could be wrong; TRBJ2-7 is a better fit for the DNA end. The CDR3 extends over 16 amino acids. Germline lookup yields CDR1 LNHNV and CDR2 YYDKDF (reference sequence). In nucleotides, the CDR3 is TGTGCCACCAGCAGTGGAAGTATCGGGGCTGAATACGAGCAGTACTTC. It codes for CATSSGSIGAEYEQYF.

Note on this clonotype: A clone one base away is much larger, so this may be a read error. The chain recombines TRBV2 with TRBJ1-1; no definite D call. The CDR3 is 12 residues long. Germline-derived CDR1 and CDR2 are SNHLY and FYNNEI. The CDR3 is CASSTENTEASF. DNA of the CDR3: TGTGCCAGCAGTACAGAGAACACTGAAGCTTCCTTT.

This clonotype was seen ten or more times. The rearrangement joins TRBV6-1 to TRBJ1-1; weak D call: TRBD1 (5 bases). Trimming pared 9 bases from V and 1 base from J, leaving 24 bases between. This CDR3 comprises 17 residues. Germline CDR1 reads MNHNS; CDR2 reads SASEGT. CDR3: CARLQQAHHSQNTEAFF. The DNA of the CDR3 is TGTGCCAGATTGCAACAGGCCCACCATTCCCAGAACACTGAAGCTTTCTTT.

This clonotype was counted at least ten times. The V and J genes are TRBV11-1 and TRBJ2-1; possible D gene TRBD1, 5 bases. The CDR3 sequence is 18 residues long. Trimming stripped 3 bases from V and 2 bases from J, with 20 bases between. Germline values: CDR1 SGHAT, CDR2 FQDESV (reference sequence). CDR3 nucleotides: TGTGCCAGCAGCTTGTCCCCGAGTAGGCTAGGGGCCTACAATGAGCAGTTCTTC. Protein product: CASSLSPSRLGAYNEQFF.

This clonotype was seen a few times. The chain employs TRBV9 and TRBJ2-1, with 13 positions matching TRBD2. Germline CDR1 reads SGDLS; CDR2 reads YYNGEE. J lost 10 bases, V lost 3 bases, and 7 bases had no gene match. This CDR3 region has 15 residues. In nucleotides, the CDR3 is TGTGCCAGCAGCGCCTGGACTAGCGGGAGTTGGGAGCAGTTCTTC. Protein sequence: CASSAWTSGSWEQFF. Filled out from reference TRBV9 and TRBJ2-1, the complete variable domain reads DSGVTQTPKHLITATGQRVTLRCSPRSGDLSVYWYQQSLDQGLQFLIQYYNGEERAKGNILERFSAQQFPDLHSELNLSSLELGDSALYFCASSAWTSGSWEQFFGPGTRLTVL.

This clonotype was seen repeatedly, ten times or more. The rearrangement links TRBV6-1 to TRBJ1-1; D remains unclear. Germline CDR1 reads MNHNS; CDR2 reads SASEGT. CDR3 length: 13 residues. Trimming shortened V by 2 bases and J by 1 base, and 5 bases separated the two germline ends. CDR3 protein: CASSERKNTEAFF. The CDR3 DNA follows: TGTGCCAGCAGTGAACGAAAGAACACTGAAGCTTTCTTT.

This clonotype was seen ten or more times. The chain is built from TRBV4-3 and TRBJ2-1, with D hard to call. V gave up 6 bases and J gave up 8 bases, with 11 bases separating them. The length of the CDR3 is 12 residues. Germline V gene data show CDR1 as LGHNA and CDR2 as YSLEER. As DNA, the CDR3 is TGCGCCAGCAGTCTTCGGTACCATGAGCAGTTCTTC. Translating gives CASSLRYHEQFF.

In this sample, this clonotype turned up many times. The junction differs from germline at one of its ends, possibly a read error. The chain combines TRBV19 with TRBJ2-1; TRBD2 agrees at 14 bases. The CDR3 length is 14 residues. Per the germline V gene, CDR1 is LNHDA and CDR2 is SQIVND (reference sequence). In DNA form, the CDR3 reads TGCGCCAGCAGCCCGGGACTAGCGGGAGTTGAGCAGTTCTTC. Its protein is CASSPGLAGVEQFF.

This clonotype was detected many times. The gene calls are TRBV6-1 and TRBJ2-7; 7 nucleotides agree with TRBD2. V shed 8 bases and J 4 bases; nucleotides not matched to a gene: 14. CDR3 length: 15 amino acids. Germline V gene data show CDR1 as MNHNS and CDR2 as SASEGT. This chain's CDR3 is CASFSGRGAGYEQYF. The CDR3 DNA reads as TGTGCCAGCTTTAGTGGGAGGGGCGCGGGGTACGAGCAGTACTTC.

This clonotype was detected many times. V gene TRBV20-1 combines with J gene TRBJ2-1, with 7 bases identical to TRBD2. V was clipped by 1 base and J by 0 bases; unmatched bases: 3. CDR1 is DFQATT and CDR2 is SNEGSKA in the germline V gene (reference sequence). This CDR3 spans 15 amino acids. The CDR3 sequence: CSARVRTSSYNEQFF. Here the CDR3 DNA reads TGCAGTGCTAGAGTCCGGACTAGCTCCTACAATGAGCAGTTCTTC.

This clonotype has only a few counts. V usage is TRBV5-4 and J usage is TRBJ2-3; D is perhaps TRBD1 or TRBD2 (5 bases each). The CDR3 is 17 amino acids. V gave up 0 bases and J gave up 4 bases, with 18 bases separating them. Germline V gene sequence: CDR1 SGHNT, CDR2 YYREEE (reference sequence). The CDR3 DNA reads as TGTGCCAGCAGCTTGGGGGGGATATCGGTATCATCAGATACGCAGTATTTT. Its translation is CASSLGGISVSSDTQYF.

This clonotype was seen repeatedly, ten times or more. This rearrangement joins TRBV2 to TRBJ1-1; D not certain. CDR1 is SNHLY, CDR2 FYNNEI, per germline. The CDR3 has 14 residues. V lost 6 bases and J 1 base, leaving 12 bases between the germline ends. The CDR3 DNA reads TGTGCCAGCAGATCGGACGAATCGAACACTGAAGCTTTCTTT. Translation: CASRSDESNTEAFF.

J is TRBJ2-1 and V is TRBV4-2; 8 positions agree with TRBD2. Unmatched junction bases numbered 9, after V lost 6 bases and J lost 5 bases. The CDR3 totals 15 residues. Germline CDR1 LGHNA, CDR2 YNFKEQ. The DNA of the CDR3 is TGTGCCAGCAGGGATGAGCTAGCGGGCCACAATGAGCAGTTCTTC. Translated, it gives CASRDELAGHNEQFF.

There are many counts of this clonotype. J is TRBJ2-1 and V is TRBV6-5, with TRBD1 matching over 8 bases. V was pared by 6 bases and J by 9 bases, with 16 bases of the junction left unmatched. CDR1 and CDR2 from the germline V gene are MNHEY and SVGAGI. This CDR3 has 16 residues. The CDR3 DNA reads TGTGCCAGCAGCTACCGTGGACAGGGCCTGGACGGTGAGCAGTTCTTC. Translating it yields CASSYRGQGLDGEQFF.

The chain couples TRBV6-1 to TRBJ2-2; D may match TRBD1 or TRBD2 (6 bases each). V dropped 6 bases and J dropped 3 bases, with 11 bases sitting between them. The CDR3 loop spans 14 amino acids. CDR1 and CDR2 from the germline V gene are MNHNS and SASEGT. The CDR3 DNA sequence: TGTGCCAGCAGCGGGGGACAACACACCGGGGAGCTGTTTTTT. Its protein product is CASSGGQHTGELFF.

In this sample, this clonotype turned up a few times. The chain combines TRBV20-1 with TRBJ2-7; weak D call: TRBD2 (5 bases). Germline V gives CDR1 DFQATT, CDR2 SNEGSKA (reference sequence). There are 17 residues in the CDR3. V lost 0 bases, J lost 6 bases, and 24 bases lay in between. The CDR3 region has the DNA TGCAGTGCTAGAGACCTCACTGCCGGGCTAGCAGTGGGCGAGCAGTACTTC. It translates to CSARDLTAGLAVGEQYF.

This clonotype appeared many times. The chain couples TRBV6-1 to TRBJ2-7; tentative D call: TRBD2 (5 bases). The V and J ends lost 5 bases and 2 bases respectively, with 16 bases between them. CDR3 size: 15 residues. Germline loops: CDR1 MNHNS, CDR2 SASEGT. The CDR3 bases are TGTGCCAGCAGTCCCTATAGCGAGACCACCTACGAGCAGTACTTC. It specifies CASSPYSETTYEQYF.

In this sample, this clonotype turned up many times. V and J are TRBV7-8 and TRBJ2-1; the D is unclear. Germline values: CDR1 SGHVS, CDR2 FQNEAQ. Trimming pared 0 bases from V and 8 bases from J, leaving 8 bases between. There are 13 residues in the CDR3. Written as DNA, the CDR3 is TGTGCCAGCAGCTTAGCGGAAGTCCATGAGCAGTTCTTC. It encodes CASSLAEVHEQFF.